Listed below are T cell receptor beta chains from one sample, sequenced in a study of shared clonotypes between healthy human individuals. Some clones are missing from TCRdb's copy, which holds only in-frame ones; the method was immunoSEQ multiplex PCR. The sample consists of hundreds of thousands of clones, 90% to 95% of them appearing once. Material: naive CD8+ T cells sorted from blood. Source of these receptors: a woman between 25 and 40 years old in good health. CDR3s include the opening cysteine and the closing phenylalanine or tryptophan. D genes are given only for firm matches. Only some rows state a clone size, as once, few, many or a class for expanded clones.

>TRBV25-1|-|TRBJ1-1|once
CASRQGNTEAFF
TGTGCCAGCAGACAGGGGAACACTGAAGCTTTCTTT
>TRBV11-2|TRBD2|TRBJ2-2|-
CASSLASGRKNPLGELFF
TGTGCCAGCAGCTTAGCTAGCGGGAGGAAGAACCCCCTCGGGGAGCTGTTTTTT
>TRBV5-1|TRBD1|TRBJ2-7|-
CASSYDRGYEQYF
TGCGCCAGCAGCTACGACAGGGGGTACGAGCAGTACTTC
>TRBV10-3|TRBD1|TRBJ1-2|once
CAISESGQGGFTYGYTF
TGTGCCATCAGTGAGTCGGGACAGGGAGGTTTTACCTATGGCTACACCTTC
>TRBV19|-|TRBJ2-7|few
CATGTEHRQYF
TGTGCCACCGGGACTGAACATCGGCAGTACTTC
>TRBV7-9|-|TRBJ2-2|once
CASSLDRSRELFF
TGTGCCAGCAGCTTAGACAGGTCCAGGGAGCTGTTTTTT
>TRBV27|TRBD2|TRBJ2-3|-
CASSTTGTSGSAVDTQYF
TGTGCCAGCAGCACCACCGGGACTAGCGGGAGTGCAGTAGATACGCAGTATTTT
>TRBV4-1|-|TRBJ2-7|-
CASSHLTGYEQYF
TGCGCCAGCAGCCACCTGACAGGCTACGAGCAGTACTTC
>TRBV4-1|TRBD1|TRBJ2-2|-
CASSRGDRGSVGELFF
TGCGCCAGCAGCCGGGGGGACAGGGGGTCCGTCGGGGAGCTGTTTTTT
>TRBV6-4|TRBD1|TRBJ1-1|-
CASRGDRVDTEAFF
TGTGCCAGCAGGGGGGACAGGGTTGACACTGAAGCTTTCTTT
>TRBV7-9|-|TRBJ2-1|-
CASSSTDQTVRRQFF
TGTGCCAGCAGCTCCACCGATCAAACCGTCCGACGGCAGTTCTTC
>TRBV28|-|TRBJ1-1|-
CASSAFVGGETEAFF
TGTGCCAGCAGTGCCTTTGTAGGGGGGGAGACTGAAGCTTTCTTT
>TRBV5-6|-|TRBJ2-5|once
CASSSQETQYF
TGTGCCAGCAGCTCCCAAGAGACCCAGTACTTC
>TRBV5-4|-|TRBJ2-7|-
CASRGPDEQYF
TGTGCCAGCCGGGGGCCCGACGAGCAGTACTTC
>TRBV19|TRBD2|TRBJ2-5|-
CASSTPGAGGGETQYF
TGTGCCAGTAGTACCCCCGGCGCGGGAGGGGGAGAGACCCAGTACTTC
>TRBV11-2|-|TRBJ1-4|-
CASSLVGGGPANEKLFF
TGTGCCAGCAGCTTAGTAGGAGGGGGGCCCGCTAATGAAAAACTGTTTTTT
>TRBV6-5|-|TRBJ2-7|few
CASEQGNEQYF
TGTGCCAGCGAGCAGGGCAACGAGCAGTACTTC
>TRBV19|TRBD1|TRBJ2-7|-
CASSIGQGSSYEQYF
TGTGCCAGTAGTATAGGACAGGGCTCTTCCTACGAGCAGTACTTC
>TRBV5-6|TRBD1|TRBJ2-7|-
CASSLTDRGSYEQYF
TGTGCCAGCAGCTTAACTGACAGGGGTTCCTACGAGCAGTACTTC
>TRBV9|-|TRBJ2-1|-
CASSVGTTSYNEQFF
TGTGCCAGCAGCGTAGGGACTACCTCCTACAATGAGCAGTTCTTC
>TRBV28|TRBD2|TRBJ2-3|-
CASSLRTSRGTDTQYF
TGTGCCAGCAGCCTCAGGACTAGCCGGGGGACAGATACGCAGTATTTT
>TRBV7-2|TRBD2|TRBJ2-2|once
CASSSGLVPGELFF
TGTGCCAGCAGCTCAGGACTAGTACCCGGGGAGCTGTTTTTT
>TRBV11-2|-|TRBJ2-7|few
CASSSIAGGTEQYF
TGTGCCAGCAGCTCTATCGCAGGAGGTACCGAGCAGTACTTC
>TRBV5-5|-|TRBJ1-1|-
CASSLGENTEAFF
TGTGCCAGCAGCTTGGGGGAGAACACTGAAGCTTTCTTT
>TRBV7-8|-|TRBJ2-7|-
CASSSLKVGQRVFYEQYF
TGTGCCAGCAGCTCCCTGAAGGTAGGCCAGCGGGTCTTCTACGAGCAGTACTTC
>TRBV27|-|TRBJ2-1|-
CASSLWGGGGNEQFF
TGTGCCAGCAGTTTATGGGGGGGCGGTGGGAATGAGCAGTTCTTC
>TRBV7-6|-|TRBJ2-7|-
CASSFRTDSYEQYF
TGTGCCAGCAGCTTCCGGACAGATTCCTACGAGCAGTACTTC
>TRBV2|TRBD1|TRBJ2-7|-
CASSEQDRGAPYEQYF
TGTGCCAGCAGTGAACAGGACAGGGGGGCCCCCTACGAGCAGTACTTC
>TRBV14|TRBD1|TRBJ2-5|-
CASSQGYRGRYETQYF
TGTGCCAGCAGCCAAGGCTACAGGGGGCGATATGAGACCCAGTACTTC
>TRBV13|-|TRBJ2-3|-
CASSPVDREGFTDTQYF
TGTGCCAGCAGCCCAGTGGACAGGGAGGGTTTTACAGATACGCAGTATTTT
>TRBV13|-|TRBJ2-5|-
CASSLVTGEGLETQYF
TGTGCCAGCAGCTTAGTAACAGGAGAAGGTCTGGAGACCCAGTACTTC
>TRBV7-6|-|TRBJ2-3|-
CASSLIGLTDTQYF
TGTGCCAGCAGCTTAATCGGCTTGACAGATACGCAGTATTTT
>TRBV6-6|-|TRBJ2-1|-
CASSYGSVNNEQFF
TGTGCCAGCAGTTACGGATCAGTGAACAATGAGCAGTTCTTC
>TRBV15|-|TRBJ1-4|-
CATSVPGEEYEKLFF
TGTGCCACCAGCGTACCCGGGGAAGAGTACGAAAAACTGTTTTTT
>TRBV7-6|-|TRBJ2-4|-
CASSLAPDPGVKNIQYF
TGTGCCAGCAGCTTAGCTCCGGACCCGGGGGTCAAAAACATTCAGTACTTC
>TRBV4-1|TRBD2|TRBJ2-1|-
CASSQDRTSGSTEQFF
TGCGCCAGCAGCCAAGACCGGACTAGCGGGAGCACGGAGCAGTTCTTC
>TRBV10-2|TRBD2|TRBJ2-5|-
CASRRTSGSYETQYF
TGCGCCAGCAGGAGGACTAGCGGGAGTTATGAGACCCAGTACTTC
>TRBV7-9|-|TRBJ1-1|-
CASSWSLTEAFF
TGTGCCAGCAGCTGGAGTTTGACTGAAGCTTTCTTT
>TRBV25-1|-|TRBJ1-2|-
CASSADMGYTF
TGTGCCAGCAGTGCGGACATGGGCTACACCTTC
>TRBV7-9|-|TRBJ2-5|-
CASSPTGETQYF
TGTGCCAGCAGCCCCACTGGGGAGACCCAGTACTTC
>TRBV18|TRBD2|TRBJ2-7|once
CASSPPVAGAYEQYF
TGTGCCAGCTCACCACCGGTAGCGGGAGCTTACGAGCAGTACTTC
>TRBV6-5|TRBD1|TRBJ2-7|once
CASSYTLQGYEQYF
TGTGCCAGCAGTTACACCCTACAGGGGTACGAGCAGTACTTC
>TRBV9|-|TRBJ2-7|-
CASSVAEGSSYEQYF
TGTGCCAGCAGCGTAGCAGAGGGCAGCTCCTACGAGCAGTACTTC
>TRBV7-9|TRBD2|TRBJ2-1|-
CASSPRAGEEYYEQFF
TGTGCCAGCAGCCCAAGGGCGGGAGAAGAGTATTATGAGCAGTTCTTC
>TRBV5-4|-|TRBJ2-7|-
CASSMALLGEHEQYF
TGTGCCAGCAGCATGGCGCTCCTCGGGGAACACGAGCAGTACTTC
>TRBV28|-|TRBJ2-1|-
CASSKDSSYNEQFF
TGTGCCAGCAGTAAGGACAGCTCCTACAATGAGCAGTTCTTC
>TRBV7-9|-|TRBJ2-7|-
CASSGGRELLHEQYF
TGTGCCAGCAGCGGTGGACGGGAATTGCTCCACGAGCAGTACTTC
>TRBV27|-|TRBJ2-2|once
CASRTGGELFF
TGTGCCAGCAGGACGGGCGGGGAGCTGTTTTTT
>TRBV11-2|TRBD2|TRBJ2-2|-
CASTRTSGGTGELFF
TGTGCCAGCACCAGAACTAGCGGAGGCACCGGGGAGCTGTTTTTT
>TRBV28|-|TRBJ2-7|-
CASSPTNTHYEQYF
TGTGCCAGCAGTCCGACAAACACGCACTACGAGCAGTACTTC
>TRBV5-4|-|TRBJ2-7|-
CASSPEGSYEQYF
TGTGCCAGCAGTCCGGAAGGGTCCTACGAGCAGTACTTC
>TRBV4-1|-|TRBJ2-2|-
CASSPGGAANTGELFF
TGCGCCAGCAGCCCAGGGGGGGCGGCGAACACCGGGGAGCTGTTTTTT